A selection of T cell receptor beta chains follows, all from one sample in a study of blood T cell repertoires in COVID-19. Produced via immunoSEQ multiplex PCR; TCRdb's table is partial and in-frame only. The table records roughly 100,000 clones, roughly 92% of them present only once. Sequencing was done on a sample of peripheral blood. The source of these receptors is a woman in her forties or fifties with COVID-19, enrolled during active disease. Each CDR3 is given with its conserved first and last residue. D genes are given only for firm matches. Only part of the rows carry a size: once, few, many, or a class if the clone is expanded.

TRBV6-6	16	once	TRBJ1-6	NA	CASSLQGRGDNSPLHF	TGTGCCAGCAGCCTGCAGGGCAGGGGCGATAATTCACCCCTCCACTTT
TRBV27	16	NA	TRBJ1-1	TRBD1	CASSLDQGQLNTEAFF	TGTGCCAGCAGTCTAGATCAGGGACAGTTGAACACTGAAGCTTTCTTT
TRBV5-8	14	NA	TRBJ1-3	NA	CASSLRDSGNTIYF	TGTGCCAGCAGCTTGCGAGACAGCGGAAACACCATATATTTT
TRBV30	14	NA	TRBJ1-6	NA	CAWTRGIIESPLHF	TGTGCCTGGACGCGAGGTATTATTGAGTCACCCCTCCACTTT
TRBV7-3	13	NA	TRBJ2-7	NA	CASSDGQSYEQYF	TGTGCCAGCAGCGACGGACAATCCTACGAGCAGTACTTC
TRBV7-9	13	once	TRBJ1-3	TRBD1	CASSVGQGYTIYF	TGTGCCAGCAGCGTGGGACAGGGGTACACCATATATTTT
TRBV19	13	NA	TRBJ2-1	TRBD1	CASSINRGGEQFF	TGTGCCAGTAGTATAAACAGGGGTGGGGAGCAGTTCTTC
TRBV9	15	NA	TRBJ2-5	NA	CASSVALGDGETQYF	TGTGCCAGCAGCGTAGCCCTGGGAGATGGTGAGACCCAGTACTTC
TRBV5-6	12	NA	TRBJ1-1	NA	CASSVRVTEAFF	TGTGCCAGCAGCGTCAGGGTCACTGAAGCTTTCTTT
TRBV4-1	12	NA	TRBJ2-7	NA	CASSHPQGRQYF	TGCGCCAGCAGCCACCCCCAGGGTCGGCAGTACTTC
TRBV19	11	NA	TRBJ2-6	NA	CASTGANVLTF	TGTGCCAGTACGGGGGCCAACGTCCTGACTTTC
TRBV6-5	11	few	TRBJ2-1	NA	CASSRYNEQFF	TGTGCCAGCAGTCGTTACAATGAGCAGTTCTTC
TRBV18	13	NA	TRBJ2-2	NA	CASSPRETGELFF	TGTGCCAGCTCACCTCGAGAAACCGGGGAGCTGTTTTTT
TRBV5-6	14	NA	TRBJ1-5	TRBD1	CASSPGQGAQPQHF	TGTGCCAGCAGCCCGGGACAGGGGGCTCAGCCCCAGCATTTT
TRBV18	14	NA	TRBJ2-5	NA	CASSPGHLQETQYF	TGTGCCAGCTCCCCAGGGCACCTCCAAGAGACCCAGTACTTC
TRBV6-5	15	NA	TRBJ1-1	TRBD1	CASRPTQGSFTEAFF	TGTGCCAGCAGGCCTACACAGGGGTCGTTCACTGAAGCTTTCTTT
TRBV11-3	16	NA	TRBJ1-6	TRBD1	CASSIYGQGGNSPLHF	TGTGCCAGCAGCATATACGGACAGGGTGGTAATTCACCCCTCCACTTT